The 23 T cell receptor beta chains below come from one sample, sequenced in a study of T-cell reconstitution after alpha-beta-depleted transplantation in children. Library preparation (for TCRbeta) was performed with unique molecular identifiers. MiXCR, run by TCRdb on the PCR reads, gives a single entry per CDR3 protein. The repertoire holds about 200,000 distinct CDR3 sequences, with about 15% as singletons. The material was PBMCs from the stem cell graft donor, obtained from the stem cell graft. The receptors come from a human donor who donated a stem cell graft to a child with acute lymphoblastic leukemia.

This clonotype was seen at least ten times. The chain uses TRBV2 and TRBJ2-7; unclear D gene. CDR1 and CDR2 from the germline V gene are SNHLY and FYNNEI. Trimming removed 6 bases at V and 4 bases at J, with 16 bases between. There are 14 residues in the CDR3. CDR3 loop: CASSPSFTHYEQYF. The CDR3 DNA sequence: TGTGCCAGCAGCCCGTCGTTCACCCATTACGAGCAGTACTTC.

The CDR3 here is CASSPNIGVEETQYF. The DNA of the CDR3 is TGCGCCAGCAGCCCGAACATCGGGGTAGAAGAGACCCAGTACTTC. The rearrangement joins TRBV5-1 to TRBJ2-5; maybe TRBD2 (5 bases). The CDR3 covers 15 residues. The V and J ends lost 4 bases and 3 bases respectively, with 16 bases between them. Germline CDR1 is SGHRS and CDR2 is YFSETQ.

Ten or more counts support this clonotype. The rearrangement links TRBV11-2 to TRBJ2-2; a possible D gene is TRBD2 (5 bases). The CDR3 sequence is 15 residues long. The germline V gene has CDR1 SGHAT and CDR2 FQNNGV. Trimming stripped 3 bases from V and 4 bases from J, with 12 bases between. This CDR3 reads CASSFRKSGTGELFF. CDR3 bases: TGTGCCAGCAGCTTCCGAAAGAGCGGCACCGGGGAGCTGTTTTTT.

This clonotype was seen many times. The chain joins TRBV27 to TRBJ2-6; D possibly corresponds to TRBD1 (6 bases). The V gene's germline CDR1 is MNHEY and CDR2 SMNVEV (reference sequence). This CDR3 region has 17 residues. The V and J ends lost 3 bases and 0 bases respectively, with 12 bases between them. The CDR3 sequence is CASSLTGFSSGANVLTF. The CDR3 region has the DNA TGTGCCAGCAGTTTGACAGGTTTTAGCTCTGGGGCCAACGTCCTGACTTTC.

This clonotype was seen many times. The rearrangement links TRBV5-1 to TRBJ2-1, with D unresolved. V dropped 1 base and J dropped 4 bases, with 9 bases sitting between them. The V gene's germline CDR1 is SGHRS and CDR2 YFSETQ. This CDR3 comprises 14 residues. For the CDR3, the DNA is TGCGCCAGCAGCTTGCACGCGGAGTACAATGAGCAGTTCTTC. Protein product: CASSLHAEYNEQFF. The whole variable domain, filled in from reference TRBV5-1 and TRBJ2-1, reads KAGVTQTPRYLIKTRGQQVTLSCSPISGHRSVSWYQQTPGQGLQFLFEYFSETQRNKGNFPGRFSGRQFSNSRSEMNVSTLELGDSALYLCASSLHAEYNEQFFGPGTRLTVL.

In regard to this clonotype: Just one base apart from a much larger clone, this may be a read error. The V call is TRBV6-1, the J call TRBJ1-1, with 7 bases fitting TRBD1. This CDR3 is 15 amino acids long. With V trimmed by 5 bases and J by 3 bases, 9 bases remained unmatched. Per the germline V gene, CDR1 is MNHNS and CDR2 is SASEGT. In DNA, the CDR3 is TGTGCCAGCAGTACAAAGACAGGGAGATACACTGAAGCTTTCTTT. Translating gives CASSTKTGRYTEAFF.

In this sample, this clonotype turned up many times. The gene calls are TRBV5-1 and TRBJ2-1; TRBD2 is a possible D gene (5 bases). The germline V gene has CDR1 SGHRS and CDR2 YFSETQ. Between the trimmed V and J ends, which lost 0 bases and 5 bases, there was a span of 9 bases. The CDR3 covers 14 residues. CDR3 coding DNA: TGCGCCAGCAGCTTGGCCGCGGAGGACAATGAGCAGTTCTTC. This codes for CASSLAAEDNEQFF.

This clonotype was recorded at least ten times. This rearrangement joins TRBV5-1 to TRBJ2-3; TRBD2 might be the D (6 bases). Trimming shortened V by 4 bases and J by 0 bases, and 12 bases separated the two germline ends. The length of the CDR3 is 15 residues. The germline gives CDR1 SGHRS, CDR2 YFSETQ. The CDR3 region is CASSLSGPSTDTQYF. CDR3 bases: TGCGCCAGCAGCCTCAGCGGGCCCAGCACAGATACGCAGTATTTT.

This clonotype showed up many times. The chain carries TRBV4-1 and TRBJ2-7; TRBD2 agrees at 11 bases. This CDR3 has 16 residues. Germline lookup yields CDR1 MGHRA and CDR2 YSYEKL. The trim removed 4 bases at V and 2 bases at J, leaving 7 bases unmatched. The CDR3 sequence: CASSPDGTSGTYEQYF. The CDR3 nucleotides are TGCGCCAGCAGCCCTGACGGGACTAGCGGTACCTACGAGCAGTACTTC.

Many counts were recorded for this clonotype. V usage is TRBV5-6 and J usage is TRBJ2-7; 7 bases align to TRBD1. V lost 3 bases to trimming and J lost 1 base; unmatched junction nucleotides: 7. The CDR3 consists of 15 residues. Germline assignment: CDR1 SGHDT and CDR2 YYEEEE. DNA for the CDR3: TGTGCCAGCAGCTCCCTATCGGACAGGTCCTACGAGCAGTACTTC. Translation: CASSSLSDRSYEQYF.

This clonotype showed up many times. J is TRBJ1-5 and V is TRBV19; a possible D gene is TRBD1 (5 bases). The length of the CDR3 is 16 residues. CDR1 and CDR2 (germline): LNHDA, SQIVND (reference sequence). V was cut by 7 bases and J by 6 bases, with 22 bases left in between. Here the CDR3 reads CASTRGLGRAGQPQHF. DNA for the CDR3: TGTGCCAGTACGAGGGGACTAGGCAGGGCGGGTCAGCCCCAGCATTTT.

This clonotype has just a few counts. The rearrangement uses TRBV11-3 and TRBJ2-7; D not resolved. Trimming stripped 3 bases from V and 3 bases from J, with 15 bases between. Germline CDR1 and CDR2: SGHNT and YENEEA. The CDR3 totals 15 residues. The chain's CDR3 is CASSLPTEIFYEQYF. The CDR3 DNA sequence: TGTGCCAGCAGCTTGCCGACGGAGATTTTCTACGAGCAGTACTTC.

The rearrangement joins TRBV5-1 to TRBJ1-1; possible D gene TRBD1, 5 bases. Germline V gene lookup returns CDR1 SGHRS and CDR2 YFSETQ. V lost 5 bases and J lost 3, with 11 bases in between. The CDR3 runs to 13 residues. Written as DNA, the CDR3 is TGCGCCAGCAGAATCCAGGGCTACACTGAAGCTTTCTTT. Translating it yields CASRIQGYTEAFF.

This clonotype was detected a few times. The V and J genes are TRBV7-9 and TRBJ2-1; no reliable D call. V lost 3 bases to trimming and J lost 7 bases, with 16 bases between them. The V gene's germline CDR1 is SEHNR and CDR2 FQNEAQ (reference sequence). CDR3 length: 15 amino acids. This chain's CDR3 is CASSFVQAPRNEQFF. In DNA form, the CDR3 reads TGTGCCAGCAGCTTCGTGCAGGCTCCACGGAATGAGCAGTTCTTC.

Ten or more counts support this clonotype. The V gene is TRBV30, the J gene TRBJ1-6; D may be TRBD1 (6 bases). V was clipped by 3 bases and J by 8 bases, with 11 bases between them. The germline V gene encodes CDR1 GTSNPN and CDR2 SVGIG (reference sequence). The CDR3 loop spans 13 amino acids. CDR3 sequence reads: CAWRDRRDSPLHF. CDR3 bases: TGTGCCTGGAGAGACAGGAGGGATTCACCCCTCCACTTT.

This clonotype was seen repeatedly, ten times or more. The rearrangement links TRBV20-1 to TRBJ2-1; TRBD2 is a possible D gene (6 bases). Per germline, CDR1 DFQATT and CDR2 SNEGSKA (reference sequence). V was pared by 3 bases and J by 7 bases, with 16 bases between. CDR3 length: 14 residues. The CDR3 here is CSARPRGGANEQFF. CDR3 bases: TGCAGTGCTAGGCCCCGGGGAGGAGCGAATGAGCAGTTCTTC.

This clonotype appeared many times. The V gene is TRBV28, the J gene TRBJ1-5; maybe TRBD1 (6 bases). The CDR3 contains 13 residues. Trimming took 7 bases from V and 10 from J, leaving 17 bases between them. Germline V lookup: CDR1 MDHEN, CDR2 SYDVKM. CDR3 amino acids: CASTPRGLVPQHF. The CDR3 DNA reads TGTGCCAGCACCCCCAGGGGCTTGGTACCCCAGCATTTT.

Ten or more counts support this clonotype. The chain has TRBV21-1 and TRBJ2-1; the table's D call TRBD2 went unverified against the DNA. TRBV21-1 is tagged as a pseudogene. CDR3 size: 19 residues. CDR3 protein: CASSKGGNSGMNSYNEQFF. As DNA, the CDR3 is TGTGCCAGCAGCAAAGGGGGGAATAGCGGGATGAACTCCTACAATGAGCAGTTCTTC.

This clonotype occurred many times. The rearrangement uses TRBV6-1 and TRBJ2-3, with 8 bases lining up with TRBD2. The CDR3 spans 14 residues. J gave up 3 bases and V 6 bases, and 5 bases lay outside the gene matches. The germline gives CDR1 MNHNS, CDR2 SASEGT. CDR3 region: CASRGLGGTDTQYF. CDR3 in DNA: TGTGCCAGCAGGGGACTAGGAGGTACAGATACGCAGTATTTT.

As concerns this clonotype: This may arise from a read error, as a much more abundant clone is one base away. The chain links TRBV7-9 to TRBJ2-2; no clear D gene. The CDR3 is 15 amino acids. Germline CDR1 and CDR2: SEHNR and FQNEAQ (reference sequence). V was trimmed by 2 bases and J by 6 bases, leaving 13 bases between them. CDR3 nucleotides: TGTGCCAGCAGCTTATCCGGCCCTGGCGCCGGGGAGCTGTTTTTT. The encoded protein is CASSLSGPGAGELFF.

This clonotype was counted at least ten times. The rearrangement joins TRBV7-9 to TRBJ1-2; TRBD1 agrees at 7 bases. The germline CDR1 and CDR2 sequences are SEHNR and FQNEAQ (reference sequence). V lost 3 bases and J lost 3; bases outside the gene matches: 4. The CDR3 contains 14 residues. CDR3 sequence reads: CASSFEGAHYGYTF. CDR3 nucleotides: TGTGCCAGCAGCTTCGAGGGGGCTCACTATGGCTACACCTTC.

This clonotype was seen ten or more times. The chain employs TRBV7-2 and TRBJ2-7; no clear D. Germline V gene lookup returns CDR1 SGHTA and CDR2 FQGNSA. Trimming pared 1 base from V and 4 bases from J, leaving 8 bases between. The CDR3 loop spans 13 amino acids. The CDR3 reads CASSLGIGYEQYF. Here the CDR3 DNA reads TGTGCCAGCAGCTTAGGGATTGGGTACGAGCAGTACTTC.

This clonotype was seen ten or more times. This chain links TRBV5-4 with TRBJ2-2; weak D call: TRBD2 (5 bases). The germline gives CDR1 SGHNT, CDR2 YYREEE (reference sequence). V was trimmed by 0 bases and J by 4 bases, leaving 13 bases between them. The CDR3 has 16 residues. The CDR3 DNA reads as TGTGCCAGCAGCTTGGCGGGAAGGGCAGGCACCGGGGAGCTGTTTTTT. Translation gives CASSLAGRAGTGELFF. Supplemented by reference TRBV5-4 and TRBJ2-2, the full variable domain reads ETGVTQSPTHLIKTRGQQVTLRCSSQSGHNTVSWYQQALGQGPQFIFQYYREEENGRGNFPPRFSGLQFPNYSSELNVNALELDDSALYLCASSLAGRAGTGELFFGEGSRLTVL.